This T cell receptor (beta chain) was sequenced for a study of control samples from healthy donors and cancer patients. Comment on this clone: At one end the junction does not follow the germline gene, possibly because of a read error.

Using immunoSEQ multiplex PCR, the repertoire was profiled, and TCRdb retains in-frame clones only, with some absent. The table shows some 140,000 clones, with around 90% occurring only once. The CDR3 extends over 15 amino acids. CDR1 MGHRA and CDR2 YSYEKL come from the germline V gene. This TCR derives from a man aged 25 to 40 in good health. This chain links TRBV4-1 with TRBJ2-7; tentative D call: TRBD2 (6 bases). The specimen sequenced was blood. Here the CDR3 reads CASSQLPGLRYGQYF. DNA of the CDR3: TGCGCCAGCAGCCAACTTCCGGGACTCCGCTACGGGCAGTACTTC.